The 8 T cell receptor beta chains below were found in one sample sequenced in a study of CD8+ T cells in alopecia areata. Sequencing used cDNA as its template, made by extracting RNA and reverse transcribing it. Clones were read by immunoSEQ multiplex PCR, and TCRdb kept only the in-frame ones, dropping some. There are some 110,000 clones in the sample, none observed a single time. Sequences were obtained from lesional skin. These receptor sequences come from a C3H/HeJ mouse with alopecia areata. The strain is characterized by the MHC haplotype H2-k.

This clone was seen a handful of times. Gene names are mouse gene names. The read ends 4 residues early relative to the CDR3; the germline J gene fills the gap. The gene calls are TRBV1 and TRBJ1-4, with a weak D call TRBD1 (6 bases). The V end was cut by 7 bases, the J end by 0 bases, with 6 bases between. The germline V gene encodes CDR1 NSQYPW and CDR2 LRSPGD (reference sequence). This CDR3 has 13 residues. CDR3 DNA (partial): TGCACCTGCAACAGGGTTTCCAACGAA. It codes for CTCNRVSNE. The whole CDR3 region reads CTCNRVSNERLFF.

Concerning this clone itself: Genes and germline are mouse. The missing CDR3 end, 4 residues past where the read stops, is filled in from the germline J gene. The chain couples TRBV1 to TRBJ2-2; no reliable D call. The CDR3 length is 17 residues. Deletions cut 0 bases from V and 1 base from J, with 12 bases between. The V gene's germline CDR1 is NSQYPW and CDR2 LRSPGD (reference sequence). The DNA read from the CDR3 is TGCACCTGCAGTGCAGATCAGGCAGTCCTAAACACCGGG. It encodes CTCSADQAVLNTG. The full CDR3 protein is CTCSADQAVLNTGQLYF.

About this clone: Gene names refer to mouse genes. The read ends 4 residues early relative to the CDR3; the germline J gene fills the gap. The chain recombines TRBV19 with TRBJ2-7; 8 bases line up with TRBD2. The CDR3 is made up of 15 amino acids. The V gene's germline CDR1 is FNHDT and CDR2 SITEND (reference sequence). CDR3 bases read: TGTGCCAGCAGTATATTGGCTGGGGGGCTTTAT. Translation gives CASSILAGGLY. The whole CDR3 sequence reads CASSILAGGLYEQYF.

In this sample, this clone turned up a few times. Genes and germline come from the mouse. Coverage ceases 4 residues before the CDR3 finishes, and the germline J gene fills in the end. V usage is TRBV13-3 and J usage is TRBJ2-5, with D unresolved. Germline CDR1 NNHDY, CDR2 SYVADS. The CDR3 runs 12 residues. CDR3: CASRRTEDTQYF. CDR3 DNA, as far as it was read: TGTGCCAGCAGGAGAACAGAAGAC.

Comments on this clone: Gene names are the mouse ones. The read is 4 residues too short to cover the CDR3 end, so that end is filled in from the germline J gene. The gene calls are TRBV19 and TRBJ2-7; weak D call: TRBD1 (5 bases). Germline V gene data show CDR1 as FNHDT and CDR2 as SITEND (reference sequence). This CDR3 has 13 amino acids. CDR3 bases read: TGTGCCAGCAGTATAGGATCAGGGTAT. The encoded protein is CASSIGSGY. The full CDR3 protein is CASSIGSGYEQYF.

Note on this clone: The translated DNA and TCRdb's protein are not identical at residue 10; the protein here was translated from the DNA. Mouse gene names apply. Read coverage stops 3 residues before the CDR3 terminus; the germline J gene supplies the remainder. The J gene is TRBJ1-3, the V gene TRBV13-3; tentative D call: TRBD1 (6 bases). The V end was cut by 5 bases, the J end by 4 bases, with 10 bases between. The germline CDR1 and CDR2 sequences are NNHDY and SYVADS. The CDR3 consists of 13 residues. Incomplete CDR3 DNA: TGTGCCAGCAGGAACAGGGCGGGAAATACG. This codes for CASRNRAGNT. The CDR3 as a whole reads CASRNRAGNTLYF. Using reference TRBV13-3 and TRBJ1-3 for the parts outside the CDR3, the full variable domain is EAAVTQSPRSKVAVTGGKVTLSCHQTNNHDYMYWYRQDTGHGLRLIHYSYVADSTEKGDIPDGYKASRPSQENFSLILELASLSQTAVYFCASRNRAGNTLYFGEGSRLIVV.

In its sample, this clone was seen a few times. Gene names refer to mouse genes. CDR3 loop: CTCSARLGSNYAEQFF. The CDR3 DNA, read in part, is TGCACCTGCAGTGCAAGACTGGGGTCGAACTATGCT. The chain couples TRBV1 to TRBJ2-1; 8 bases map to TRBD2. The sequenced fragment ends 4 residues before the CDR3 boundary, so the rest is inferred from the germline J gene. Trimming took 2 bases from V and 1 from J; bases not matched to a gene: 4. Germline CDR1 and CDR2: NSQYPW and LRSPGD (reference sequence). The CDR3 runs to 16 residues.

With regard to this clone: Gene names and germline refer to mouse. The read terminates 4 residues ahead of where the CDR3 ends, so the germline J gene completes it. This chain links TRBV13-2 with TRBJ2-2; TRBD1 aligns across 9 bases. V shed 0 bases and J 3 bases; nucleotides not matched to a gene: 3. This CDR3 region has 16 residues. Germline CDR1 reads NNHNN; CDR2 reads SYGAGS (reference sequence). The CDR3: CASGDVTGGDTGQLYF. The CDR3 bases that were read are TGTGCCAGCGGTGATGTAACAGGGGGCGACACCGGG.